Listed below are T cell receptor beta chains from one sample, sequenced in a study of patients and donors after allogeneic stem cell transplantation. TCRdb used MiXCR to reprocess the RT-PCR reads, holding one entry per CDR3 protein. This sample carries about 110,000 distinct CDR3 sequences, 35% of them seen once, and the ten largest clones take 27%. Sequencing was carried out using blood, either unsorted or a sorted T cell fraction (not recorded which). The receptors were sampled from a human donor who was either an allogeneic HSCT recipient or a stem cell or donor lymphocyte infusion donor (not recorded which). It is not recorded whose cells these are; they may come from a transplant donor. Both conserved end residues are part of each CDR3. The order of the fields is V gene, D gene, CDR3 length, clone size, J gene, CDR3 protein, CDR3 DNA. D genes are given only for firm matches. Where a row states a size, it is once, few, many or the class of an expanded clone; other rows omit it.

>TRBV7-2|-|15|-|TRBJ2-1
CASSLGRLADNEQFF
TGTGCCAGCAGCTTAGGACGCCTTGCGGACAATGAGCAGTTCTTC
>TRBV12-3/TRBV12-4|TRBD1|14|-|TRBJ2-2
CASSFADRAGELFF
TGTGCCAGCAGTTTTGCGGACAGGGCTGGGGAGCTGTTTTTT
>TRBV10-3|TRBD1|13|few|TRBJ1-5
CAISGQVNQPQHF
TGTGCCATCAGCGGACAGGTTAATCAGCCCCAGCATTTT
>TRBV12-3/TRBV12-4|TRBD2|14|-|TRBJ2-7
CASSFGGRAYEQYF
TGTGCCAGCAGTTTCGGCGGGAGGGCCTACGAGCAGTACTTC
>TRBV4-3|-|14|few|TRBJ1-2
CASSQDSRYYGYTF
TGCGCCAGCAGCCAAGACTCCCGTTACTATGGCTACACCTTC
>TRBV6-6|-|18|few|TRBJ1-4
CASRSDWGRIATNEKLFF
TGTGCCAGCAGAAGTGATTGGGGGAGGATTGCAACTAATGAAAAACTGTTTTTT
>TRBV2|-|13|-|TRBJ1-2
CASKMDINYGYTF
TGTGCCAGCAAAATGGACATAAACTATGGCTACACCTTC
>TRBV20-1|-|13|few|TRBJ1-1
CSAREALNTEAFF
TGCAGTGCTAGAGAGGCCTTGAACACTGAAGCTTTCTTT
>TRBV7-2|-|13|few|TRBJ1-2
CASSYRARYGYTF
TGTGCCAGCAGCTACAGGGCCCGCTATGGCTACACCTTC
>TRBV29-1|-|13|-|TRBJ2-1
CSVVRLEVSEQFF
TGCAGCGTTGTAAGACTAGAAGTCAGTGAGCAGTTCTTC